These T cell receptor beta chains were read from a single sample in a study of blood T cell repertoires in COVID-19. The method was immunoSEQ multiplex PCR; TCRdb's version includes in-frame clones alone and lacks a portion of them. Here the sample spans approximately 300,000 clones, 86% being singletons. Input material: peripheral blood. These receptor sequences come from a woman between 45 and 65 years old with acute or convalescent COVID-19. The CDR3 runs from the conserved cysteine through the conserved F or W. The D gene is left open where the match is weak. Some rows have no size entry. The others give once, few or many, or a class for an expanded clone.

V gene: TRBV7-3; D gene: -; clone size: -; J gene: TRBJ1-2; CDR3 DNA: TGTGCCAGCAGCTTAATCCCTGGACACGCGAACTATGGCTACACCTTC; CDR3 protein: CASSLIPGHANYGYTF
V gene: TRBV10-3; D gene: TRBD1; clone size: -; J gene: TRBJ1-2; CDR3 DNA: TGTGCCATCAGTCCTACTGGGACAGGGGGCATCTATGGCTACACCTTC; CDR3 protein: CAISPTGTGGIYGYTF
V gene: TRBV3-1/TRBV3-2; D gene: TRBD1; clone size: few; J gene: TRBJ2-5; CDR3 DNA: TGTGCCAGCAGCCGCAGAGGGACAGAACAAGAGACCCAGTACTTC; CDR3 protein: CASSRRGTEQETQYF
V gene: TRBV27; D gene: TRBD2; clone size: -; J gene: TRBJ2-1; CDR3 DNA: TGTGCCAGCAGTTCCCGGACTAGCGGGAGGTTCGACAATGAGCAGTTCTTC; CDR3 protein: CASSSRTSGRFDNEQFF
V gene: TRBV24-1; D gene: TRBD2; clone size: once; J gene: TRBJ2-5; CDR3 DNA: TGTGCCACCAGTGACCCCCCCTTGGCGGGAGGGGACGAGACCCAGTACTTC; CDR3 protein: CATSDPPLAGGDETQYF
V gene: TRBV14; D gene: -; clone size: -; J gene: TRBJ2-1; CDR3 DNA: TGTGCCAGCAGCCAAGTATCTAGTCTGAATGAGCAGTTCTTC; CDR3 protein: CASSQVSSLNEQFF
V gene: TRBV5-1; D gene: -; clone size: -; J gene: TRBJ2-7; CDR3 DNA: TGCGCCAGCAGCTGGCGCTCGGGGGATATGGGGGAGCAGTACTTC; CDR3 protein: CASSWRSGDMGEQYF
V gene: TRBV3-1/TRBV3-2; D gene: -; clone size: few; J gene: TRBJ1-2; CDR3 DNA: TGTGCCAGCAGCCAAGGGGGGGGATTTGGCGGCTACACCTTC; CDR3 protein: CASSQGGGFGGYTF
V gene: TRBV27; D gene: TRBD2; clone size: -; J gene: TRBJ2-4; CDR3 DNA: TGTGCCAGCAGCCCCACCGCTAGCGGTCTAAATAACAAAAACATTCAGTACTTC; CDR3 protein: CASSPTASGLNNKNIQYF
V gene: TRBV6-5; D gene: -; clone size: -; J gene: TRBJ1-1; CDR3 DNA: TGTGCCAGCAGTTACCTACAGGGCCTTGAAGCTTTCTTT; CDR3 protein: CASSYLQGLEAFF
V gene: TRBV5-1; D gene: TRBD2; clone size: once; J gene: TRBJ2-7; CDR3 DNA: TGCGCCAGCAGCCCCTACCCTAGCGGCTCCCAGCGCGACGAGCAGTACTTC; CDR3 protein: CASSPYPSGSQRDEQYF